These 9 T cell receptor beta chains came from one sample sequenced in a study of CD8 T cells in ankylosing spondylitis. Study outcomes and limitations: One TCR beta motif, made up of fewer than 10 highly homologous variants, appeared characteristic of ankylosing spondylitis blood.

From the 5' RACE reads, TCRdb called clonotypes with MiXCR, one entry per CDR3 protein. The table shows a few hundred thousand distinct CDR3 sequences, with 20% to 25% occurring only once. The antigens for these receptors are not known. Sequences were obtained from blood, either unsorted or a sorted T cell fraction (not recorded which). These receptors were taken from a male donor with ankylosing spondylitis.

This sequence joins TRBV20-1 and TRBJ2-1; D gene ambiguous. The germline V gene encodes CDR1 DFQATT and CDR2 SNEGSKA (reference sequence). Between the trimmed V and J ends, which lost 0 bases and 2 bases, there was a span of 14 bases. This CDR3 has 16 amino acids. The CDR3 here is CSARDHRAFTYNEQFF. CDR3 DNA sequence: TGCAGTGCTAGAGATCACCGGGCCTTCACCTACAATGAGCAGTTCTTC.

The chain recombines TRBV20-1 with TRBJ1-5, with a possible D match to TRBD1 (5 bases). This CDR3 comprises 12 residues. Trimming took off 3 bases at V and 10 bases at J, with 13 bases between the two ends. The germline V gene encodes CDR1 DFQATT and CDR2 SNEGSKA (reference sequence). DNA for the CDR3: TGCAGTGCTAGGGGGCGGGGAACCCCCCAGCATTTT. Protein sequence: CSARGRGTPQHF.

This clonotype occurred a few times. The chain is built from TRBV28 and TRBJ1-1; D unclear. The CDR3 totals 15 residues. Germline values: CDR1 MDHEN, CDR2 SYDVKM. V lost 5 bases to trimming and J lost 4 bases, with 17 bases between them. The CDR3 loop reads CASSRPGIAGTEAFF. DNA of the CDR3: TGTGCCAGCAGTCGCCCTGGGATCGCAGGCACTGAAGCTTTCTTT. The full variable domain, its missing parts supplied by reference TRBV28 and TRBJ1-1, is DVKVTQSSRYLVKRTGEKVFLECVQDMDHENMFWYRQDPGLGLRLIYFSYDVKMKEKGDIPEGYSVSREKKERFSLILESASTNQTSMYLCASSRPGIAGTEAFFGQGTRLTVV.

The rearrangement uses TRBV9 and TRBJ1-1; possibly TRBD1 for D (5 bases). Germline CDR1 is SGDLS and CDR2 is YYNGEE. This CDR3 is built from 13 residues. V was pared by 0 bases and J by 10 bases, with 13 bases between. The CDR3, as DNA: TGTGCCAGCAGCGTAGCTCTGGGGGATGGAGCTTTCTTT. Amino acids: CASSVALGDGAFF.

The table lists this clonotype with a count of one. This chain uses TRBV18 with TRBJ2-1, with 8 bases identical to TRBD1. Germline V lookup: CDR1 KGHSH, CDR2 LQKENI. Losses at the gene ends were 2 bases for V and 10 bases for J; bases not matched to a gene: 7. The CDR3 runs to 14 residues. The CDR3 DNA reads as TGTGCCAGCTCACCAGGGGCAGGGGGCATCGAGCAGTTCTTC. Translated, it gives CASSPGAGGIEQFF.

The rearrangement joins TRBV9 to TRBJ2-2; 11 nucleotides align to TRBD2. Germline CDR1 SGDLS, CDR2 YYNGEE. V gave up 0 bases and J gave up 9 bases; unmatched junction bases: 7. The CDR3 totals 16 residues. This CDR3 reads CASSVALAGGVRELFF. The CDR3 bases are TGTGCCAGCAGCGTAGCCCTAGCGGGAGGAGTCCGGGAGCTGTTTTTT.

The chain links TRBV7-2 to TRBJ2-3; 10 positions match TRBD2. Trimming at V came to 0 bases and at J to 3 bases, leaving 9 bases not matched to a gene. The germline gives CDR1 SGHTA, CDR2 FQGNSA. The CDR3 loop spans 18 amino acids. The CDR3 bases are TGTGCCAGCAGCTTAGCCCTAGGGCCGACTAGCGGGACAGATACGCAGTATTTT. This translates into CASSLALGPTSGTDTQYF.

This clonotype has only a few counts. CDR3 loop: CSVEDRGGETEAFF. CDR3 nucleotide sequence: TGCAGCGTTGAAGATCGGGGGGGCGAAACTGAAGCTTTCTTT. This chain joins TRBV29-1 and TRBJ1-1, with D perhaps matching TRBD1 (6 bases). The CDR3 has 14 amino acids. Trimming removed 0 bases at V and 5 bases at J, with 13 bases between. Looked up from germline, CDR1 is SQVTM and CDR2 is ANQGSEA.

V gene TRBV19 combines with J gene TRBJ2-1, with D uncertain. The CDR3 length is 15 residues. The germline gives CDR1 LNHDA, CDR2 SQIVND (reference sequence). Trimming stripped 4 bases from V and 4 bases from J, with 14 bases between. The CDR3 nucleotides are TGTGCCAGTAGTACTAGTTTCCTAGGATACAATGAGCAGTTCTTC. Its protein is CASSTSFLGYNEQFF.